The 29 T cell receptor beta chains given below trace back to one sample, sequenced in a study of T cells after yellow fever vaccination. Each CDR3 protein is one row after TCRdb ran MiXCR on the 5' RACE reads. The sample carries 450,000 to 550,000 distinct CDR3 sequences, 21% recorded once. The specimen was PBMCs, collected more than 20 days after the first yellow fever vaccination. The receptors come from a man aged 18 to 29 who received the YFV17D yellow fever vaccine.

This sequence joins TRBV12-5 and TRBJ2-3; no clear D. CDR3 length: 13 amino acids. The ends were cut back, 5 bases at V and 0 bases at J, with 6 bases in the middle. CDR1 is LGHNT, CDR2 FRNRAP, per germline. In DNA form, the CDR3 reads TGTGCTAGTGGTAAATATAGCACAGATACGCAGTATTTT. As protein: CASGKYSTDTQYF.

This clonotype was counted ten times or more. The chain uses TRBV3-1 and TRBJ2-2; no clear D gene. The CDR3 is 14 residues long. Trimming shortened V by 2 bases and J by 6 bases, and 10 bases separated the two germline ends. The V gene's germline CDR1 is LGHDT and CDR2 YNNKEL (reference sequence). CDR3 region: CASSQFIAAGELFF. CDR3 bases: TGTGCCAGCAGCCAATTCATAGCCGCCGGGGAGCTGTTTTTT.

The chain couples TRBV7-2 to TRBJ2-3, with D perhaps TRBD2 (6 bases). Germline values: CDR1 SGHTA, CDR2 FQGNSA. The CDR3 length is 13 residues. V was clipped by 5 bases and J by 7 bases, with 13 bases between them. The CDR3 region has the DNA TGTGCCAGCAGCGGCGGGGATAAATATACGCAGTATTTT. This sequence encodes CASSGGDKYTQYF. Drawing the rest from reference TRBV7-2 and TRBJ2-3, the complete variable domain is GAGVSQSPSNKVTEKGKDVELRCDPISGHTALYWYRQSLGQGLEFLIYFQGNSAPDKSGLPSDRFSAERTGGSVSTLTIQRTQQEDSAVYLCASSGGDKYTQYFGPGTRLTVL.

This clonotype was counted at least ten times. This chain joins TRBV12-3 or TRBV12-4 and TRBJ1-2; D might be TRBD1 (6 bases). V was shortened by 5 bases and J by 8 bases, with 12 bases between the two germline ends. This CDR3 region has 12 residues. The CDR3 DNA follows: TGTGCCAGCAGTCTCCACAGGGTCGGCTACACCTTC. This encodes CASSLHRVGYTF.

This clonotype showed up just a few times. This chain uses TRBV6-1 with TRBJ1-6; TRBD1 agrees at 7 bases. The V and J ends lost 5 bases and 9 bases, in that order; junction bases with no gene match: 10. Germline V CDR1 and CDR2: MNHNS, SASEGT. CDR3 size: 15 residues. The CDR3 loop is CASSSKQGNRSPLHF. CDR3 bases: TGTGCCAGCAGTAGTAAACAGGGGAATCGTTCACCCCTCCACTTT.

This clonotype was found a few times. This chain connects TRBV4-3 to TRBJ1-6; 7 bases agree with TRBD1. Germline lookup yields CDR1 LGHNA and CDR2 YSLEER. The CDR3 contains 16 residues. Germline trimming cut 2 bases from V and 6 bases from J; bases unmatched to any gene: 7. The CDR3 bases are TGCGCCAGCAGCCAATATAACGGACAGGTTAATTCACCCCTCCACTTT. Translating it yields CASSQYNGQVNSPLHF.

There are a few counts of this clonotype. The chain combines TRBV7-9 with TRBJ1-4; D is unresolved. V was trimmed by 7 bases and J by 2 bases, leaving 14 bases between them. The CDR3 runs 15 residues. CDR1 and CDR2 from the germline V gene are SEHNR and FQNEAQ (reference sequence). CDR3 nucleotide sequence: TGTGCCAGCACCACCCAACCCGGTACTAATGAAAAACTGTTTTTT. It yields the protein CASTTQPGTNEKLFF. The full variable domain, rest sourced from reference TRBV7-9 and TRBJ1-4, is DTGVSQNPRHKITKRGQNVTFRCDPISEHNRLYWYRQTLGQGPEFLTYFQNEAQLEKSRLLSDRFSAERPKGSFSTLEIQRTEQGDSAMYLCASTTQPGTNEKLFFGSGTQLSVL.

The chain employs TRBV7-2 and TRBJ2-1; TRBD2 is a possible D gene (7 bases). CDR1 is SGHTA and CDR2 is FQGNSA in the germline V gene. The CDR3 has 16 amino acids. V dropped 0 bases and J dropped 6 bases, with 15 bases sitting between them. CDR3 bases: TGTGCCAGCAGCTTAGCGGCGGGGGCCCCCATCAATGAGCAGTTCTTC. This encodes CASSLAAGAPINEQFF.

This sequence joins TRBV7-2 and TRBJ2-3; 7 bases line up with TRBD2. V was clipped by 3 bases and J by 0 bases; unmatched bases: 6. The CDR3 is 16 residues long. Germline lookup yields CDR1 SGHTA and CDR2 FQGNSA. The CDR3 region is CASSLWGGYSTDTQYF. The DNA for the CDR3 is TGTGCCAGCAGCTTGTGGGGGGGGTATAGCACAGATACGCAGTATTTT.

This clonotype was found many times. The chain joins TRBV5-1 to TRBJ1-1, with D unclear. V was trimmed by 5 bases and J by 5 bases, leaving 10 bases between them. CDR1 and CDR2 from the germline V gene are SGHRS and YFSETQ. The CDR3 extends over 12 amino acids. CDR3 loop: CASREGGTEAFF. DNA of the CDR3: TGCGCCAGCAGGGAGGGAGGAACTGAAGCTTTCTTT.

This clonotype was observed a few times. The chain is built from TRBV6-2 or TRBV6-3 and TRBJ1-2; maybe TRBD1 (6 bases). The germline V and J ends were trimmed by 6 bases and 2 bases, with 13 bases remaining between them. The CDR3 has 14 residues. CDR1 MNHEY and CDR2 SVGEGT come from the germline V gene. The CDR3 loop reads CASRKTGGNYGYTF. The CDR3, as DNA: TGTGCCAGCAGAAAGACAGGAGGGAACTATGGCTACACCTTC.

This clonotype came up a few times. The V call is TRBV7-2, the J call TRBJ2-1, with 8 nucleotides matching TRBD1. V trimming: 5 bases; J trimming: 6 bases; junction bases outside the gene matches: 6. This CDR3 spans 14 amino acids. Per the germline V gene, CDR1 is SGHTA and CDR2 is FQGNSA. CDR3 nucleotides: TGTGCCAGCAGCGGAGGACAGGGTCGCAATGAGCAGTTCTTC. Translated: CASSGGQGRNEQFF.

In its sample, this clonotype was seen a few times. This chain joins TRBV21-1 and TRBJ1-1; the table gives TRBD1 as D, unverified against the DNA. TRBV21-1 is an annotated pseudogene. This CDR3 spans 18 amino acids. CDR3 in DNA: TGTGCCAGCAGTTCACCTTGGGGCAGAAGGGAACCCGGCACTGAAGCTTTCTTT. Translating gives CASSSPWGRREPGTEAFF.

The genes are TRBV5-4 and TRBJ1-1; D possibly corresponds to TRBD1 (5 bases). The CDR3 has 14 residues. In germline, CDR1 is SGHNT, CDR2 YYREEE (reference sequence). Trimming removed 4 bases from V and 3 bases from J, with 13 bases in between. Written as DNA, the CDR3 is TGTGCCAGCAGCGACGGGACGCTGTACACTGAAGCTTTCTTT. This translates into CASSDGTLYTEAFF.

Only a few counts were recorded for this clonotype. The rearrangement joins TRBV20-1 to TRBJ2-2; TRBD2 might be the D (6 bases). Looked up from germline, CDR1 is DFQATT and CDR2 is SNEGSKA (reference sequence). V lost 3 bases and J 6 bases, leaving 17 bases between the germline ends. CDR3 size: 15 residues. The CDR3 sequence is CSARRTRTISGELFF. CDR3 nucleotide sequence: TGCAGTGCTAGGCGAACGCGGACTATCTCCGGGGAGCTGTTTTTT.

The table lists this clonotype with a few counts. This chain links TRBV11-3 with TRBJ2-3; D uncertain. V was cut by 5 bases and J by 0 bases, with 12 bases left in between. The CDR3 is made up of 15 amino acids. CDR1 and CDR2 from the germline V gene are SGHNT and YENEEA. The CDR3 spells CASSPHSASTDTQYF. As DNA, the CDR3 is TGTGCCAGCAGCCCGCACAGCGCTAGCACAGATACGCAGTATTTT.

V and J are TRBV18 and TRBJ1-2; possibly TRBD1 for D (6 bases). V lost 3 bases and J lost 8, with 19 bases in between. This CDR3 is 15 amino acids long. Germline V gene sequence: CDR1 KGHSH, CDR2 LQKENI. The CDR3 DNA reads TGTGCCAGCTCACCGGACAGATCGGGGTACTTGGGCTACACCTTC. Translated: CASSPDRSGYLGYTF.

This clonotype was seen a few times. The V call is TRBV7-2, the J call TRBJ2-7; no clear D gene. The CDR3 runs 15 residues. Per germline, CDR1 SGHTA and CDR2 FQGNSA. V shed 5 bases and J shed 1 base, with 15 bases lying between them. Here the CDR3 DNA reads TGTGCCAGCAGCGCCCGGCCTTCCAATTCCTACGAGCAGTACTTC. It translates to CASSARPSNSYEQYF.

This clonotype turned up a few times. The chain is built from TRBV18 and TRBJ1-4, with 7 bases identical to TRBD1. CDR1 is KGHSH and CDR2 is LQKENI in the germline V gene. The V and J ends lost 1 base and 7 bases, in that order; junction bases with no gene match: 6. The CDR3 runs 15 residues. CDR3 sequence: CASSPLEGALEKLFF. The CDR3 DNA reads TGTGCCAGCTCACCACTCGAGGGGGCGCTTGAAAAACTGTTTTTT.

This clonotype was seen a few times. V and J are TRBV7-9 and TRBJ2-3; D not resolved. Deletions cut 6 bases from V and 0 bases from J, with 10 bases between. CDR3 length: 14 amino acids. The germline V gene has CDR1 SEHNR and CDR2 FQNEAQ (reference sequence). CDR3 coding DNA: TGTGCCAGCAGGCAGGATGCTAGCACAGATACGCAGTATTTT. Amino acids: CASRQDASTDTQYF.

The CDR3 loop reads CASSPSGTATYEQYF. In DNA form, the CDR3 reads TGTGCCAGCTCACCTTCCGGGACGGCAACCTACGAGCAGTACTTC. The rearrangement links TRBV18 to TRBJ2-7; possibly TRBD1 or TRBD2 for D (5 bases each). Germline assignment: CDR1 KGHSH and CDR2 LQKENI. V was shortened by 3 bases and J by 2 bases, with 14 bases between the two germline ends. The CDR3 spans 15 residues.

This clonotype has a handful of counts. The chain joins TRBV15 to TRBJ2-3, with 13 nucleotides matching TRBD2. Germline V gene data show CDR1 as LNHNV and CDR2 as YYDKDF (reference sequence). This CDR3 contains 19 residues. V shed 4 bases and J 2 bases; nucleotides not matched to a gene: 12. CDR3 in DNA: TGTGCCACCAGCAATTCCGGGACTAGCGGGGTTCTTATCACAGATACGCAGTATTTT. Translation: CATSNSGTSGVLITDTQYF. The full variable domain, with the rest looked up from reference TRBV15 and TRBJ2-3, is DAMVIQNPRYQVTQFGKPVTLSCSQTLNHNVMYWYQQKSSQAPKLLFHYYDKDFNNEADTPDNFQSRRPNTSFCFLDIRSPGLGDTAMYLCATSNSGTSGVLITDTQYFGPGTRLTVL.

The rearrangement joins TRBV12-3 or TRBV12-4 to TRBJ1-6; no reliable D call. This CDR3 spans 14 amino acids. The V end was cut by 3 bases, the J end by 10 bases, with 13 bases between. As DNA, the CDR3 is TGTGCCAGCAGTTTTCTTCCGAGAAACTCACCCCTCCACTTT. It translates to CASSFLPRNSPLHF.

This clonotype was recorded a few times. The chain recombines TRBV5-1 with TRBJ2-5; D not resolved. Germline V gives CDR1 SGHRS, CDR2 YFSETQ. This CDR3 has 13 residues. Trimming removed 4 bases from V and 4 bases from J, with 11 bases in between. The CDR3 DNA is TGCGCCAGCAGCCCGGAGATGGGAGAGACCCAGTACTTC. It yields the protein CASSPEMGETQYF. The variable domain in full, completed from reference TRBV5-1 and TRBJ2-5, reads KAGVTQTPRYLIKTRGQQVTLSCSPISGHRSVSWYQQTPGQGLQFLFEYFSETQRNKGNFPGRFSGRQFSNSRSEMNVSTLELGDSALYLCASSPEMGETQYFGPGTRLLVL.

The V call is TRBV5-1, the J call TRBJ1-4; the D is unclear. From germline, CDR1 is SGHRS and CDR2 YFSETQ. The CDR3 consists of 13 residues. The germline V and J ends were trimmed by 5 bases and 3 bases, with 8 bases remaining between them. CDR3 nucleotides: TGCGCCAGCAGGGCGGCCCCTAATGAAAAACTGTTTTTT. Its protein is CASRAAPNEKLFF.

This clonotype has a handful of counts. The chain employs TRBV2 and TRBJ2-5; 8 bases match TRBD1. Germline values: CDR1 SNHLY, CDR2 FYNNEI. The CDR3 is made up of 15 amino acids. Germline trimming cut 2 bases from V and 1 base from J; bases unmatched to any gene: 3. The CDR3 sequence is CASSEWTGPQETQYF. CDR3 nucleotide sequence: TGTGCCAGCAGTGAATGGACAGGGCCCCAAGAGACCCAGTACTTC.

This clonotype occurred a few times. CDR3 DNA sequence: TGCGCCAGCAGAAGTAATAGGGGGAAAGAGACCCAGTACTTC. It specifies CASRSNRGKETQYF. The chain joins TRBV5-1 to TRBJ2-5; D may be TRBD1 (6 bases). Germline V gene data show CDR1 as SGHRS and CDR2 as YFSETQ. This CDR3 is 14 amino acids long. The V end was cut by 5 bases, the J end by 3 bases, with 14 bases between.

V is TRBV9 and J is TRBJ2-5, with D tentatively TRBD1 or TRBD2 (5 bases each). The CDR3 covers 16 residues. Trimming pared 0 bases from V and 4 bases from J, leaving 16 bases between. Looked up from germline, CDR1 is SGDLS and CDR2 is YYNGEE. CDR3 sequence: CASSVASGSGGETQYF. CDR3 coding DNA: TGTGCCAGCAGCGTAGCGTCAGGGAGTGGGGGAGAGACCCAGTACTTC. Variable domain in full (rest from reference TRBV9 and TRBJ2-5): DSGVTQTPKHLITATGQRVTLRCSPRSGDLSVYWYQQSLDQGLQFLIQYYNGEERAKGNILERFSAQQFPDLHSELNLSSLELGDSALYFCASSVASGSGGETQYFGPGTRLLVL.

This clonotype was counted only a few times. The chain carries TRBV3-1 and TRBJ1-2; D perhaps matches TRBD1 (6 bases). There are 16 residues in the CDR3. The ends were cut back, 4 bases at V and 3 bases at J, with 18 bases in the middle. Per the germline V gene, CDR1 is LGHDT and CDR2 is YNNKEL (reference sequence). The CDR3, as DNA: TGTGCCAGCAGCCCACATACTTCTTCAGGGGACTATGGCTACACCTTC. Translating gives CASSPHTSSGDYGYTF.